This T cell receptor (beta chain) was retrieved from a study of cytomegalovirus exposure and HLA in healthy donors. Deletions cut 2 bases from V and 2 bases from J, with 15 bases between. The CDR3 is made up of 16 amino acids. Germline V gene lookup returns CDR1 SGHDN and CDR2 FVKESK. With 60 Vbeta and 13 Jbeta primers, the PCR was carried out. This table comes from immunoSEQ multiplex PCR, and its TCRdb copy is limited to in-frame clones, with some not included. The sample has under 200,000 clones; 60% to 85% are singletons. This TCR derives from a woman aged 45-65 years in good health and CMV-seropositive. The V and J genes are TRBV14 and TRBJ1-2; D is perhaps TRBD1 (6 bases). Sequencing was done on a sample of PBMCs. The CDR3 is CASSQPLAGTNYGYTF. The CDR3, as DNA: TGTGCCAGCAGCCAACCCCTGGCCGGGACAAACTATGGCTACACCTTC.